The subject of this entry is one T cell receptor (beta chain). Libraries were prepared by immunoSEQ multiplex PCR; TCRdb keeps only in-frame clonotypes and omits some of them. In the table there are about 91,000 clones, about four fifths of which are singletons. Deletions cut 2 bases from V and 2 bases from J, with 12 bases between. The CDR3 covers 16 residues. Germline V CDR1 and CDR2: SGHAT, FQDESV (reference sequence). This entry belongs to a study of radiation and T cells in renal cell carcinoma. Time point defined: baseline pretreatment blood. Regarding treatment: 15 Gy SBRT to primary tumor, nephrectomy 4 weeks later.

V and J are TRBV11-1 and TRBJ2-2, with D perhaps TRBD1 (5 bases). The sample here was blood, taken from a patient whose treatment included radiotherapy and nephrectomy. This TCR was sampled from a man in his sixties with renal cell carcinoma. CDR3 nucleotides: TGTGCCAGCAGCTTATTGCAGGGAAGAAACACCGGGGAGCTGTTTTTT. Its protein is CASSLLQGRNTGELFF.